The clone carrying this T cell receptor beta chain was observed a handful of times. Its antigen is as yet unknown. Germline V gene lookup returns CDR1 SGHTA and CDR2 FQGNSA. CDR3 length: 15 residues. Trimming shortened V by 4 bases and J by 0 bases, and 10 bases separated the two germline ends. In making TCR cDNA, 5'RACE template switching added a universal primer site and UMIs to it. Via MiXCR, TCRdb re-called the 5' RACE reads, giving one row per CDR3 protein. This table holds about 320,000 distinct CDR3 sequences, 12% found once. The entry originates in a study of T cells after yellow fever vaccination. Study results and caveats: Among primary-vaccination clones, most reappeared after the booster, at 96% for CD4 and approximately 90% for CD8. The bulk population could contribute abundant contaminating clonotypes to FACS-sorted repertoires. The appearance of a small share of clonotypes in both CD4 and CD8 compartments was observed.

The sequenced sample was CD4+ T cells sorted from PBMCs, obtained 15 days after the yellow fever booster vaccination. The chain joins TRBV7-2 to TRBJ2-1; the D gene is possibly TRBD2 (5 bases). The TCR was taken from a man younger than 30 who received the YFV17D yellow fever vaccine. The CDR3 DNA is TGTGCCAGCAGCTCCCGCCGGGGCTCCTACAATGAGCAGTTCTTC. As protein: CASSSRRGSYNEQFF.